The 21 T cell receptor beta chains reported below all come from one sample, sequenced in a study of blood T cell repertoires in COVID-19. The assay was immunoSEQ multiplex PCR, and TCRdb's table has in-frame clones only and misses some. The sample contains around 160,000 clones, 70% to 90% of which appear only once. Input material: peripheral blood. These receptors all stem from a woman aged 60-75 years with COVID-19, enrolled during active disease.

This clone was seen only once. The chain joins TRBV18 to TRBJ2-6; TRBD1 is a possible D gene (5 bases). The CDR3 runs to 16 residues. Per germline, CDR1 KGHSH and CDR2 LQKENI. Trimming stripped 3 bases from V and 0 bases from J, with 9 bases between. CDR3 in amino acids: CASSPSRDSGANVLTF. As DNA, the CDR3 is TGTGCCAGCTCACCCTCCAGGGACTCTGGGGCCAACGTCCTGACTTTC.

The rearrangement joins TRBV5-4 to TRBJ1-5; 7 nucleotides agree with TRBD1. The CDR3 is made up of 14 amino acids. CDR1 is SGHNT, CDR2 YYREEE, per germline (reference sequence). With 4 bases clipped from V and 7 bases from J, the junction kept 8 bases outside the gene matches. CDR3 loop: CASSTDRVGQPQHF. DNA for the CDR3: TGTGCCAGCAGCACCGACAGGGTGGGACAGCCCCAGCATTTT.

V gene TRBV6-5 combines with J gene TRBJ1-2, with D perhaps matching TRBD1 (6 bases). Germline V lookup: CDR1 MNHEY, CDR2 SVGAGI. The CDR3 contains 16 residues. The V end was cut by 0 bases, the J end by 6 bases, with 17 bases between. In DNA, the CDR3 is TGTGCCAGCAGTTACTCTGGGGGCCCTCGGGATGATGGCTACACCTTC. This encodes CASSYSGGPRDDGYTF.

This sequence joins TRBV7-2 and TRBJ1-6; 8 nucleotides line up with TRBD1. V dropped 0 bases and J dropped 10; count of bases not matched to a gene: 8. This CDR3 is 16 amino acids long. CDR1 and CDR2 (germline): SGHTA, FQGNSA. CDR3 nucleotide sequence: TGTGCCAGCAGCTTAGCGGACAGGGCTTACAGATCACCCCTCCACTTT. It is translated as CASSLADRAYRSPLHF.

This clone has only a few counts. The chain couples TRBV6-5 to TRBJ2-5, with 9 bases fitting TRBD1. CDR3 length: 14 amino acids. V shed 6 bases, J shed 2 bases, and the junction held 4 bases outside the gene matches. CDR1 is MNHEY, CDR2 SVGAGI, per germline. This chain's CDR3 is CASSRDREQETQYF. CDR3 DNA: TGTGCCAGCAGCAGGGACAGGGAACAAGAGACCCAGTACTTC.

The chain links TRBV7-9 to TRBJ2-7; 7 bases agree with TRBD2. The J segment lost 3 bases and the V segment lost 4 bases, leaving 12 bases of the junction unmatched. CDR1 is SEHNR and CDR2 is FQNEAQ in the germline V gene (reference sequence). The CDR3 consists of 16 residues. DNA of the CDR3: TGTGCCAGCAGCTCCCCAATGGGAGGGACCCTCTACGAGCAGTACTTC. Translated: CASSSPMGGTLYEQYF.

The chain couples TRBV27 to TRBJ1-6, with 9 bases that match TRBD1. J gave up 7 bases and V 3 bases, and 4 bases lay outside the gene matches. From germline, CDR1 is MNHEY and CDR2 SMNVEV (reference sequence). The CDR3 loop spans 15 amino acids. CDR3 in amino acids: CASSFGQGWNSPLHF. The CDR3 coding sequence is TGTGCCAGCAGTTTCGGACAGGGGTGGAATTCACCCCTCCACTTT.

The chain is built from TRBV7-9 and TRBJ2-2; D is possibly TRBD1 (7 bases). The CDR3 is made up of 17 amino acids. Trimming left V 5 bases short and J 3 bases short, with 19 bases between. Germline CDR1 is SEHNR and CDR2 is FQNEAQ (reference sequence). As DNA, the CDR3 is TGTGCCAGCAGCCACCTTGTTGACAGGGAGGACACCGGGGAGCTGTTTTTT. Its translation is CASSHLVDREDTGELFF.

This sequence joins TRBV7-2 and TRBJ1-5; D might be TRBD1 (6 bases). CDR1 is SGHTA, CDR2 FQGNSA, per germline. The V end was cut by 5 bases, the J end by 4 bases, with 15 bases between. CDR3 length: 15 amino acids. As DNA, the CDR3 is TGTGCCAGCAGCCTGGCTGCACAGGGAAATCAGCCCCAGCATTTT. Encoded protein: CASSLAAQGNQPQHF.

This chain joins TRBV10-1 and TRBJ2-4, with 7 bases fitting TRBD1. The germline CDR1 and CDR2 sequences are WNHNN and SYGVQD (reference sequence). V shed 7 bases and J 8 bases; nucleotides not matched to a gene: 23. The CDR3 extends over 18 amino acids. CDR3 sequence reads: CASTAPGRAGAQGDIQYF. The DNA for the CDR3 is TGCGCCAGCACCGCTCCGGGTCGGGCAGGAGCGCAGGGGGACATTCAGTACTTC.

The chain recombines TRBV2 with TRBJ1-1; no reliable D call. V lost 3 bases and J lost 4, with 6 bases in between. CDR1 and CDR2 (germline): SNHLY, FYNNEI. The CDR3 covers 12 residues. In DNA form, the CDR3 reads TGTGCCAGCAGTGAGTCACTCACTGAAGCTTTCTTT. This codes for CASSESLTEAFF.

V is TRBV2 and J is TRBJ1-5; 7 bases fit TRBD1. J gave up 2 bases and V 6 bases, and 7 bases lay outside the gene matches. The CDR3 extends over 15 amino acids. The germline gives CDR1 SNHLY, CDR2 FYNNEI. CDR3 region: CASRAQGGGNQPQHF. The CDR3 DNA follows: TGTGCCAGCAGGGCCCAGGGGGGCGGCAATCAGCCCCAGCATTTT.

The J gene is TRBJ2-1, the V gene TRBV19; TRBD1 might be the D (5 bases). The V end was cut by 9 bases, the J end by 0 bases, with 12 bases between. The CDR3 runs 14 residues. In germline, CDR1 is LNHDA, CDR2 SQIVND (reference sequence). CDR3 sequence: CASSTGSSYNEQFF. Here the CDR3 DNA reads TGTGCCAGCTCCACAGGTAGCTCCTACAATGAGCAGTTCTTC.

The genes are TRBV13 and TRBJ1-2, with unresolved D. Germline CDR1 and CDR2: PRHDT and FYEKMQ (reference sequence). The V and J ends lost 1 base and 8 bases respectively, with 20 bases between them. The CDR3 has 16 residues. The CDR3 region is CASSLEARERIGGYTF. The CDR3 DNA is TGTGCCAGCAGCTTAGAAGCCCGGGAACGGATTGGGGGCTACACCTTC. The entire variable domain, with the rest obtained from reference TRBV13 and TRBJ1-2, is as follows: AAGVIQSPRHLIKEKRETATLKCYPIPRHDTVYWYQQGPGQDPQFLISFYEKMQSDKGSIPDRFSAQQFSDYHSELNMSSLELGDSALYFCASSLEARERIGGYTFGSGTRLTVV.

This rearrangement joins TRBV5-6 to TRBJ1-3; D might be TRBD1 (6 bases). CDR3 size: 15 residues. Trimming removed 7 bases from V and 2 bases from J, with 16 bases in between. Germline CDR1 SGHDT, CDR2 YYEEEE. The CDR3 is CASVQGRGTGNTIYF. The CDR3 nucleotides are TGTGCCAGCGTCCAGGGGAGAGGGACTGGAAACACCATATATTTT.

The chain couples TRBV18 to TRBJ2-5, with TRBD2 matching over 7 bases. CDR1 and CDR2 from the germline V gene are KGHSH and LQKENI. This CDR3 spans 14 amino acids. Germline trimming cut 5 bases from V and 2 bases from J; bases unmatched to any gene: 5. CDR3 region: CASSSAGRQETQYF. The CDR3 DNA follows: TGTGCCAGCTCATCAGCGGGGAGGCAAGAGACCCAGTACTTC.

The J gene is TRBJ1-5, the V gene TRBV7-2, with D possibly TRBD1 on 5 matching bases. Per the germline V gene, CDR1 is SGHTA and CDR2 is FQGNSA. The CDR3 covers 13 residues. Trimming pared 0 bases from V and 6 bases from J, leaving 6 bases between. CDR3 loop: CASSLAGPQPQHF. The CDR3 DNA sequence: TGTGCCAGCAGCTTAGCGGGGCCTCAGCCCCAGCATTTT.

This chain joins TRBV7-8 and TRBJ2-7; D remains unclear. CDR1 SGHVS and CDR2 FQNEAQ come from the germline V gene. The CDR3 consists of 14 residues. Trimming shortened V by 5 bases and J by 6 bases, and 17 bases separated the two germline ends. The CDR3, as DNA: TGTGCCAGCAGCCCGCAGACATGGCTGCGCGAGCAGTACTTC. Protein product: CASSPQTWLREQYF.

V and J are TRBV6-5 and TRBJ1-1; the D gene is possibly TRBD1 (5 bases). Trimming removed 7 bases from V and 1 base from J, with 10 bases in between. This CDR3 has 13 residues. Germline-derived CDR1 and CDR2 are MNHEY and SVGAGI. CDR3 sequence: CASTQGTNTEAFF. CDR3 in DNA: TGTGCCAGCACTCAGGGTACGAACACTGAAGCTTTCTTT.

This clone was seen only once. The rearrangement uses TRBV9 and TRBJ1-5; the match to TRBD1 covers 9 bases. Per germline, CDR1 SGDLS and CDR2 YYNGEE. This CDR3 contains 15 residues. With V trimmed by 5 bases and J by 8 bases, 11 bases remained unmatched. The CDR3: CASSRQGGAREPQHF. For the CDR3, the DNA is TGTGCCAGCAGTAGACAGGGGGGGGCGCGGGAGCCCCAGCATTTT. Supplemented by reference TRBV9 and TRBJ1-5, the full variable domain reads DSGVTQTPKHLITATGQRVTLRCSPRSGDLSVYWYQQSLDQGLQFLIQYYNGEERAKGNILERFSAQQFPDLHSELNLSSLELGDSALYFCASSRQGGAREPQHFGDGTRLSIL.

The CDR3 sequence: CAWSVGGVGTEAFF. The CDR3 DNA follows: TGTGCCTGGAGTGTAGGGGGGGTAGGGACTGAAGCTTTCTTT. The chain joins TRBV30 to TRBJ1-1, with D possibly matching TRBD1 (6 bases). From germline, CDR1 is GTSNPN and CDR2 SVGIG (reference sequence). The CDR3 consists of 14 residues. V was trimmed by 0 bases and J by 5 bases, leaving 13 bases between them.